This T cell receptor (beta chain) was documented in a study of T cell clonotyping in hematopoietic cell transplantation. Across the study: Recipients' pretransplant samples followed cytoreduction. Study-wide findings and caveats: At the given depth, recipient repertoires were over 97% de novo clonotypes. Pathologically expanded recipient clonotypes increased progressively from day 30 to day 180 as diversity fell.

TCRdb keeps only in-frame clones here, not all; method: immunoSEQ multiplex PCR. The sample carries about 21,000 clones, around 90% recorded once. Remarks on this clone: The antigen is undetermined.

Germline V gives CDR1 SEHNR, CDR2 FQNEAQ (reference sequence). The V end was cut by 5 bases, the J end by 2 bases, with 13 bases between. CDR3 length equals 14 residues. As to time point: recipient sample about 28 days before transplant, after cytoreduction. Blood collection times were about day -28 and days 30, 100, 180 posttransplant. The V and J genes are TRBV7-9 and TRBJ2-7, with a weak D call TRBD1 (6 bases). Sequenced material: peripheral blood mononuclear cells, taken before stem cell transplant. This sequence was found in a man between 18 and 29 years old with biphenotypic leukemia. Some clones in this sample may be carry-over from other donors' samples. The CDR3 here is CASSHRDITYEQYF. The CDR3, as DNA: TGTGCCAGCAGCCACCGGGACATCACCTACGAGCAGTACTTC. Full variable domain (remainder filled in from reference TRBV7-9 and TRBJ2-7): DTGVSQNPRHKITKRGQNVTFRCDPISEHNRLYWYRQTLGQGPEFLTYFQNEAQLEKSRLLSDRFSAERPKGSFSTLEIQRTEQGDSAMYLCASSHRDITYEQYFGPGTRLTVT.